A selection of T cell receptor beta chains follows, all from one sample in a study of blood T cell repertoires in COVID-19. The method was immunoSEQ multiplex PCR; TCRdb's version includes in-frame clones alone and lacks a portion of them. Counted here are over 200,000 clones, around 88% occurring once; the ten biggest clones make up around 1.5%. Sequenced sample: peripheral blood. The receptor source for this set is a man between 18 and 29 years old with active or convalescent COVID-19. Each CDR3 is given with its conserved first and last residue. D genes are given only for firm matches. Some rows have no size entry. The others give once, few or many, or a class for an expanded clone.

v_gene	j_gene	d_gene	abundance	CDR3aa	CDR3nt
TRBV2	TRBJ2-7	TRBD1	few	CASRETGQVYEQYF	TGTGCCAGCAGGGAAACGGGACAGGTCTACGAGCAGTACTTC
TRBV18	TRBJ1-1	.	once	CASSPIDTLNTEAFF	TGTGCCAGCTCACCCATCGACACGTTGAACACTGAAGCTTTCTTT
TRBV24-1	TRBJ1-2	.	.	CATSDLSRNYGYTF	TGTGCCACCAGTGATTTGAGTCGGAACTATGGCTACACCTTC
TRBV5-1	TRBJ2-7	.	.	CASSLELASEAYEQYF	TGCGCCAGCAGCTTAGAGTTGGCTTCCGAGGCGTACGAGCAGTACTTC
TRBV21-1	TRBJ1-5	.	.	CASSVPKTPGDQPQHF	TGTGCCAGCAGCGTACCTAAGACCCCGGGAGATCAGCCCCAGCATTTT
TRBV5-1	TRBJ1-2	.	few	CASSRDGFPTNYGYTF	TGCGCCAGCAGCCGTGACGGGTTTCCAACTAACTATGGCTACACCTTC
TRBV6-5	TRBJ1-3	TRBD1	many	CASSLTGTVSGNTIYF	TGTGCCAGCAGTTTAACCGGGACAGTATCTGGAAACACCATATATTTT
TRBV29-1	TRBJ2-5	.	.	CSVVGQGETQYF	TGCAGCGTTGTGGGGCAGGGAGAGACCCAGTACTTC
TRBV27	TRBJ2-1	TRBD1	.	CASRPDRAYYNEQFF	TGTGCCAGCAGACCAGACAGGGCCTACTACAATGAGCAGTTCTTC
TRBV29-1	TRBJ2-1	TRBD1	.	CSVEPPGQAYNEQFF	TGCAGCGTTGAACCACCGGGACAGGCATACAATGAGCAGTTCTTC
TRBV7-2	TRBJ2-7	.	.	CASSLKTGPYEQYF	TGTGCCAGCAGCTTGAAGACAGGTCCCTACGAGCAGTACTTC
TRBV11-3	TRBJ1-5	TRBD1	.	CASSSPTGDNQPQHF	TGTGCCAGCAGCTCCCCGACAGGGGACAATCAGCCCCAGCATTTT
TRBV9	TRBJ1-3	.	.	CASSVGGGRSVSGNTIYF	TGTGCCAGCAGCGTAGGGGGGGGACGCAGCGTCTCTGGAAACACCATATATTTT
TRBV4-1	TRBJ2-7	TRBD2	once	CASSHSSGNSYEQYF	TGCGCCAGCAGCCATAGTAGCGGGAACTCCTACGAGCAGTACTTC
TRBV12-5	TRBJ1-2	TRBD1	.	CADQGTGPRYGYTF	TGTGCGGATCAGGGGACAGGACCCAGGTATGGCTACACCTTC
TRBV28	TRBJ2-2	.	.	CAGQGFTGELFF	TGTGCCGGGCAGGGCTTCACCGGGGAGCTGTTTTTT
TRBV5-6	TRBJ2-5	TRBD2	.	CASRATGGPETQYF	TGTGCCAGCAGGGCGACGGGGGGGCCAGAGACCCAGTACTTC
TRBV27	TRBJ2-4	.	.	CASSFGNKNIQYF	TGTGCCAGCAGTTTCGGGAACAAAAACATTCAGTACTTC
TRBV28	TRBJ2-6	.	.	CATSSSGANVLTF	TGTGCCACCAGCAGCTCTGGGGCCAACGTCCTGACTTTC
TRBV28	TRBJ1-2	.	.	CASSTLSLQGMHGYTF	TGTGCCAGCAGCACTCTTAGCCTTCAGGGGATGCATGGCTACACCTTC
TRBV5-1	TRBJ2-7	TRBD1	once	CASSLVPGQGYEQYF	TGCGCCAGCAGCTTGGTGCCGGGACAGGGGTACGAGCAGTACTTC
TRBV7-2	TRBJ2-5	TRBD2	.	CASSVGGLAGGVMETQYF	TGTGCCAGCAGTGTAGGGGGGCTAGCGGGAGGAGTAATGGAGACCCAGTACTTC
TRBV5-1	TRBJ2-1	TRBD2	.	CASSSGGAAHNEQFF	TGCGCCAGCAGCTCGGGGGGAGCGGCCCACAATGAGCAGTTCTTC
TRBV28	TRBJ2-7	.	.	CASSLISDEQYF	TGTGCCAGCAGTTTAATCTCAGACGAGCAGTACTTC
TRBV14	TRBJ1-2	TRBD1	.	CASSQVGDRGSGYTF	TGTGCCAGCAGCCAAGTTGGTGACAGGGGAAGCGGCTACACCTTC
TRBV7-8	TRBJ1-1	.	.	CASHKGRGIGTEAFF	TGTGCCAGCCACAAAGGTCGGGGGATTGGGACTGAAGCTTTCTTT
TRBV27	TRBJ2-1	.	.	CASRDFSNNEQFF	TGTGCCAGCAGGGACTTTTCCAACAATGAGCAGTTCTTC
TRBV25-1	TRBJ2-1	.	.	CASSDRFPPNEQFF	TGTGCCAGCAGTGACAGGTTCCCCCCCAATGAGCAGTTCTTC
TRBV5-1	TRBJ1-4	TRBD1	.	CASSSGGPDRGSEKLFF	TGCGCCAGCAGCTCGGGGGGCCCGGACAGGGGAAGTGAAAAACTGTTTTTT
TRBV5-4	TRBJ1-1	.	.	CASSSQNTEAFF	TGTGCCAGCAGCTCACAGAACACTGAAGCTTTCTTT
TRBV14	TRBJ2-3	.	.	CASSQDTGTAGSTQYF	TGTGCCAGCAGCCAAGATACGGGGACTGCTGGTTCCACGCAGTATTTT
TRBV6-5	TRBJ2-2	.	.	CASSLISNTGELFF	TGTGCCAGCAGCCTTATTTCGAACACCGGGGAGCTGTTTTTT
TRBV3-1/TRBV3-2	TRBJ2-7	TRBD2	once	CASSPLLAGGPREQYF	TGTGCCAGCAGCCCTTTACTAGCGGGAGGGCCTCGTGAGCAGTACTTC
TRBV10-2	TRBJ2-1	TRBD2	.	CASMGGGEQFF	TGCGCCAGCATGGGGGGGGGTGAGCAGTTCTTC
TRBV3-1/TRBV3-2	TRBJ1-3	.	.	CASSQARTSGNTIYF	TGTGCCAGCAGCCAAGCCAGAACCTCTGGAAACACCATATATTTT
TRBV5-1	TRBJ2-7	TRBD2	once	CASSSDPGLAGGEQYF	TGCGCCAGCAGCTCGGACCCGGGACTAGCGGGAGGGGAGCAGTACTTC
TRBV5-5	TRBJ2-7	.	.	CASSFGQEQYF	TGTGCCAGCAGCTTCGGACAGGAGCAGTACTTC
TRBV9	TRBJ2-7	TRBD2	.	CASSASGRPSYEQYF	TGTGCCAGCAGCGCGAGCGGGAGGCCCTCCTACGAGCAGTACTTC
TRBV7-9	TRBJ1-1	.	.	CASSLASATEAFF	TGTGCCAGCAGCTTAGCCAGCGCCACTGAAGCTTTCTTT
TRBV5-1	TRBJ2-3	TRBD2	.	CASSRTTSGRTDTQYF	TGCGCCAGCAGCCGTACGACTAGCGGGAGAACAGATACGCAGTATTTT
TRBV2	TRBJ2-2	TRBD2	.	CASRAGGNTGELFF	TGTGCCAGCAGGGCGGGAGGGAACACCGGGGAGCTGTTTTTT
TRBV9	TRBJ1-2	TRBD1	.	CASSVDDRGNYGYTF	TGTGCCAGCAGCGTAGACGACAGGGGTAACTATGGCTACACCTTC
TRBV7-2	TRBJ2-7	.	.	CASSPAHSYEQYF	TGTGCCAGCAGCCCAGCGCACTCCTACGAGCAGTACTTC
TRBV3-1/TRBV3-2	TRBJ2-1	TRBD2	.	CASSGTSSGSKHEQFF	TGTGCCAGCAGCGGAACATCTAGCGGGAGTAAACATGAGCAGTTCTTC
TRBV27	TRBJ1-3	.	.	CASSSFSGNTIYF	TGTGCCAGCAGTTCGTTCTCTGGAAACACCATATATTTT
TRBV11-1	TRBJ1-1	TRBD1	.	CASSLTGKGNTEAFF	TGTGCCAGCAGCTTGACAGGGAAGGGGAACACTGAAGCTTTCTTT
TRBV7-6	TRBJ2-3	TRBD2	.	CASSLGTSGHTDTQYF	TGTGCCAGCAGCCTTGGGACTAGCGGACACACAGATACGCAGTATTTT
TRBV18	TRBJ2-1	TRBD2	.	CASSPPSGSLGSEQFF	TGTGCCAGCTCACCACCTAGCGGGAGTTTGGGAAGTGAGCAGTTCTTC
TRBV7-9	TRBJ2-7	.	once	CASSFGAGAGNYEQYF	TGTGCCAGCAGCTTCGGGGCTGGGGCGGGAAACTACGAGCAGTACTTC
TRBV27	TRBJ2-7	TRBD2	.	CASSFLRGRGYEQYF	TGTGCCAGCAGTTTTCTCCGCGGGAGGGGGTACGAGCAGTACTTC
TRBV5-1	TRBJ2-3	TRBD2	.	CASSSGGLTDTQYF	TGCGCCAGCAGCAGCGGGGGCCTCACAGATACGCAGTATTTT
TRBV4-2	TRBJ2-7	.	.	CASSQESSSGEQYF	TGTGCCAGCAGCCAAGAAAGCTCTTCCGGCGAGCAGTACTTC
TRBV11-1	TRBJ1-1	TRBD1	.	CASSHTGGRKNTEAFF	TGTGCCAGCAGCCACACAGGGGGTAGGAAGAACACTGAAGCTTTCTTT
TRBV5-4	TRBJ2-5	.	.	CASSYGQLGSIMAQYF	TGTGCCAGCAGCTACGGACAGCTGGGGTCGATTATGGCCCAGTACTTC
TRBV5-6	TRBJ2-5	.	few	CASSLEASTRETQYF	TGTGCCAGCAGCTTGGAGGCTAGCACGCGGGAGACCCAGTACTTC